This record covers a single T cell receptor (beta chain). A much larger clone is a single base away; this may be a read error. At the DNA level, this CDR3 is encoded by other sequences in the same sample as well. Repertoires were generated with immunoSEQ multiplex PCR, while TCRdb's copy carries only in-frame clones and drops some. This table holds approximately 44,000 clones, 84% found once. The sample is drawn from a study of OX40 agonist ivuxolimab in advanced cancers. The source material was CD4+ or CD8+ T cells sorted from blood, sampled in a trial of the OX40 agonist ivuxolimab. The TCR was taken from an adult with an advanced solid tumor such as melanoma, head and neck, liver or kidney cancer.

The CDR3 DNA sequence: TGCGCCAGCCTGGGGTCCAACTCTGGAAACACCATATATTTT. It yields the protein CASLGSNSGNTIYF. The chain carries TRBV5-6 and TRBJ1-3; D is unclear. Per germline, CDR1 SGHDT and CDR2 YYEEEE. This CDR3 is built from 14 residues. Drawing the rest from reference TRBV5-6 and TRBJ1-3, the complete variable domain is DAGVTQSPTHLIKTRGQQVTLRCSPKSGHDTVSWYQQALGQGPQFIFQYYEEEERQRGNFPDRFSGHQFPNYSSELNVNALLLGDSALYLCASLGSNSGNTIYFGEGSWLTVV.